This entry describes one TCR beta chain. Its antigen is undetermined. Generated by immunoSEQ multiplex PCR, the TCRdb table keeps only in-frame clones and is missing some. The sample consists of approximately 50,000 clones, roughly 84% of them appearing once. Trimming removed 2 bases at V and 6 bases at J, with 11 bases between. This CDR3 is built from 14 residues. Germline CDR1 is LNHDA and CDR2 is SQIVND (reference sequence). These data belong to a study of OX40 agonist ivuxolimab in advanced cancers. Study-level background: Earlier anti-PD-1, anti-PD-L1 or anti-CTLA-4 therapy was permitted; about 39% had received some.

Study findings and constraints: By week 6 at 0.1 to 3.0 mg/kg, blood CD4+ and CD8+ T cells had expanded clonally. Individuals who were partial responders at 0.1-3.0 mg/kg had clonal expansion that ranked among the lowest. Averaged across samples, CD8+ T cells carried more expanded clones than CD4+ did.

The source was CD4+ or CD8+ T cells sorted from blood, collected in a trial of the OX40 agonist ivuxolimab. The chain combines TRBV19 with TRBJ2-4; TRBD2 is a possible D gene (6 bases). The source is an adult with an advanced solid tumor such as melanoma, head and neck, liver or kidney cancer. The CDR3 reads CASSIREIVNIQYF. CDR3 bases: TGTGCCAGTAGTATACGGGAGATTGTAAACATTCAGTACTTC. The whole variable domain, remainder taken from reference TRBV19 and TRBJ2-4, is DGGITQSPKYLFRKEGQNVTLSCEQNLNHDAMYWYRQDPGQGLRLIYYSQIVNDFQKGDIAEGYSVSREKKESFPLTVTSAQKNPTAFYLCASSIREIVNIQYFGAGTRLSVL.